The 21 T cell receptor beta chains in this list originate from one sample, sequenced in a study of spatial heterogeneity in lung cancer (dated by TCRdb to between 2017 and 2020). The sample's time point label, in plain terms: blood at routine non-recurrence follow-up after resection. Libraries were prepared through 5' RACE. The sequencer listed for this sample is NextSeq 500. The public reads were reanalyzed by TCRdb: fastp trimming at Q25, MiXCR alignment, in-frame beta chains only. Under each unique CDR3 protein, matching rows form one entry showing the most common genes and DNA. For this sample there are some 12,000 distinct CDR3 sequences; 10% appear just once. Less than 40% of the sample is in the top ten clones. Sequencing used PBMCs, obtained at follow-up. The source of these receptors is a female donor with early-stage non-small cell lung cancer.

This clonotype was counted ten times or more. This chain joins TRBV7-9 and TRBJ1-5, with no clear D. CDR1 and CDR2 from the germline V gene are SEHNR and FQNEAQ (reference sequence). The CDR3 runs 15 residues. Trimming took 4 bases from V and 1 from J, leaving 11 bases between them. CDR3 residues: CASSSLGRSNQPQHF. In DNA form, the CDR3 reads TGTGCCAGCAGCTCACTCGGTCGAAGCAATCAGCCCCAGCATTTT. The variable domain in full, completed from reference TRBV7-9 and TRBJ1-5, reads DTGVSQNPRHKITKRGQNVTFRCDPISEHNRLYWYRQTLGQGPEFLTYFQNEAQLEKSRLLSDRFSAERPKGSFSTLEIQRTEQGDSAMYLCASSSLGRSNQPQHFGDGTRLSIL.

This clonotype was seen at least ten times. This chain uses TRBV6-5 with TRBJ2-5; 10 nucleotides match TRBD2. This CDR3 contains 14 residues. Germline CDR1 is MNHEY and CDR2 is SVGAGI. The V gene end was trimmed by 6 bases and the J gene end by 5 bases; junction bases not matched to a gene: 6. The CDR3 region is CASRPAGGKETQYF. CDR3 nucleotides: TGTGCCAGCAGACCAGCGGGGGGGAAGGAGACCCAGTACTTC.

In its sample, this clonotype was seen many times. This rearrangement joins TRBV27 to TRBJ2-5; D may match TRBD1 or TRBD2 (5 bases each). The CDR3 totals 18 residues. The V end was cut by 3 bases, the J end by 0 bases, with 20 bases between. Looked up from germline, CDR1 is MNHEY and CDR2 is SMNVEV (reference sequence). Here the CDR3 DNA reads TGTGCCAGCAGTTTGAGCGGCCTGGGACCGGTGTACCAAGAGACCCAGTACTTC. It encodes CASSLSGLGPVYQETQYF.

For this clonotype: At one of its ends the junction is not consistent with the germline gene, which may arise from a read error. This sequence joins TRBV11-1 and TRBJ2-1; 8 positions agree with TRBD2. The CDR3 length is 18 residues. CDR1 and CDR2 from the germline V gene are SGHAT and FQDESV (reference sequence). CDR3 nucleotides: TGTGCCAGCAGCCTAGCCCACCAGCGGGAGAGGGTCTACAATGAGCAGTTCTTC. Translating it yields CASSLAHQRERVYNEQFF.

This clonotype was recorded at least ten times. The V gene is TRBV5-5, the J gene TRBJ1-2; D is perhaps TRBD1 (5 bases). The V end was cut by 0 bases, the J end by 5 bases, with 8 bases between. Germline V CDR1 and CDR2: SGHKS, YYEKEE (reference sequence). The CDR3 is made up of 13 amino acids. CDR3 sequence (DNA): TGTGCCAGCAGCTTGGTAGGGGAATATGGCTACACCTTC. This sequence encodes CASSLVGEYGYTF.

On this clonotype: One base away lies a much larger clone, so this may be a sequencing read error. This chain connects TRBV10-3 to TRBJ1-2; 7 nucleotides align to TRBD1. Germline assignment: CDR1 ENHRY and CDR2 SYGVKD. The trim removed 0 bases at V and 1 base at J, leaving 5 bases unmatched. This CDR3 comprises 16 residues. The chain's CDR3 is CAISESSNRGNYGYTF. The CDR3 bases are TGTGCCATCAGTGAGTCGTCTAACAGGGGTAACTATGGCTACACCTTC.

This chain joins TRBV6-2 or TRBV6-3 and TRBJ2-5; D gene ambiguous. The CDR3 has 15 residues. V was trimmed by 5 bases and J by 1 base, leaving 14 bases between them. Germline CDR1 is MNHEY and CDR2 is SVGEGT. In DNA form, the CDR3 reads TGTGCCAGCAGTAAACCCGACGGATCCCAAGAGACCCAGTACTTC. It encodes CASSKPDGSQETQYF.

This clonotype was seen only a few times. A read error may explain this, as a much larger clone is one base away. This chain links TRBV2 with TRBJ2-3, with a tentative D call TRBD2 (6 bases). The V gene's germline CDR1 is SNHLY and CDR2 FYNNEI. CDR3 length: 14 residues. CDR3 amino acids: CVSSPGLSTDTQYF. As DNA, the CDR3 is TGTGTCAGCAGTCCGGGACTTAGCACAGATACGCAGTATTTT. Full variable domain (rest looked up from reference TRBV2 and TRBJ2-3): EPEVTQTPSHQVTQMGQEVILRCVPISNHLYFYWYRQILGQKVEFLVSFYNNEISEKSEIFDDQFSVERPDGSNFTLKIRSTKLEDSAMYFCVSSPGLSTDTQYFGPGTRLTVL.

This clonotype appeared many times. The chain carries TRBV28 and TRBJ2-5; 8 positions match TRBD2. CDR1 and CDR2 (germline): MDHEN, SYDVKM. The CDR3 covers 14 residues. Trimming removed 5 bases from V and 4 bases from J; junction bases left unmatched: 6. Here the CDR3 DNA reads TGTGCCAGCAGTAAGACTAGCGCGGGAGAGACCCAGTACTTC. Protein product: CASSKTSAGETQYF. The full variable domain, in which reference TRBV28 and TRBJ2-5 provide the parts outside the CDR3, is DVKVTQSSRYLVKRTGEKVFLECVQDMDHENMFWYRQDPGLGLRLIYFSYDVKMKEKGDIPEGYSVSREKKERFSLILESASTNQTSMYLCASSKTSAGETQYFGPGTRLLVL.

Only a few counts were recorded for this clonotype. The rearrangement links TRBV27 to TRBJ2-7; tentatively, D is TRBD1 (5 bases). CDR3 size: 14 residues. Between the trimmed V and J ends, which lost 5 bases and 0 bases, there was a span of 11 bases. The germline V gene has CDR1 MNHEY and CDR2 SMNVEV (reference sequence). The CDR3 reads CASSRQPDSYEQYF. The CDR3 DNA reads as TGTGCCAGCAGTCGACAGCCCGACTCCTACGAGCAGTACTTC.

This clonotype has at least ten counts. The gene calls are TRBV5-1 and TRBJ2-7, with D unclear. Germline CDR1 reads SGHRS; CDR2 reads YFSETQ. This CDR3 region has 14 residues. V shed 2 bases and J shed 0 bases, with 9 bases lying between them. The CDR3 is CASSFGGTSYEQYF. The CDR3 DNA is TGCGCCAGCAGCTTTGGCGGAACCTCCTACGAGCAGTACTTC. Full variable domain (outside the CDR3, taken from reference TRBV5-1 and TRBJ2-7): KAGVTQTPRYLIKTRGQQVTLSCSPISGHRSVSWYQQTPGQGLQFLFEYFSETQRNKGNFPGRFSGRQFSNSRSEMNVSTLELGDSALYLCASSFGGTSYEQYFGPGTRLTVT.

This clonotype occurred many times. A read error may account for a junction end that differs from germline. The gene calls are TRBV7-9 and TRBJ2-1, with a weak D call TRBD2 (5 bases). The germline CDR1 and CDR2 sequences are SEHNR and FQNEAQ (reference sequence). This CDR3 is built from 13 residues. In DNA form, the CDR3 reads TGTGCCAGCAGCTTAGCTGACTACATTGAGCAGTTCTTC. This encodes CASSLADYIEQFF.

This clonotype was observed a few times. The gene calls are TRBV29-1 and TRBJ2-7, with TRBD2 matching over 8 bases. V dropped 6 bases and J dropped 4; count of bases not matched to a gene: 8. The V gene's germline CDR1 is SQVTM and CDR2 ANQGSEA. The CDR3 runs 13 residues. The CDR3 here is CSVRTSPSYEQYF. Here the CDR3 DNA reads TGCAGCGTCCGGACTAGCCCATCGTACGAGCAGTACTTC.

This clonotype was detected many times. V gene TRBV28 combines with J gene TRBJ2-3; 8 bases align to TRBD1. This CDR3 comprises 17 residues. The J segment lost 3 bases and the V segment lost 4 bases, leaving 12 bases of the junction unmatched. CDR1 MDHEN and CDR2 SYDVKM come from the germline V gene. CDR3 DNA sequence: TGTGCCAGCAGTTCGCCGCAGGGGGCAATGGGTACAGATACGCAGTATTTT. It specifies CASSSPQGAMGTDTQYF.

This clonotype rates as medium-sized. The chain employs TRBV12-3 or TRBV12-4 and TRBJ1-1; no clear D gene. The CDR3 has 13 residues. Trimming left V 7 bases short and J 4 bases short, with 13 bases between. In nucleotides, the CDR3 is TGTGCCAGCAATCCCACGGGCCCCACTGAAGCTTTCTTT. Protein sequence: CASNPTGPTEAFF.

V usage is TRBV19 and J usage is TRBJ1-5; 7 nucleotides match TRBD1. V was clipped by 6 bases and J by 7 bases; unmatched bases: 3. Germline V CDR1 and CDR2: LNHDA, SQIVND (reference sequence). There are 12 residues in the CDR3. The CDR3 loop reads CASRGTAQPQHF. The CDR3 DNA is TGTGCCAGTAGGGGGACAGCCCAGCCCCAGCATTTT.

At least ten counts were recorded for this clonotype. CDR3 nucleotide sequence: TGTGCCAGCAGTTTAGGCCAGCGGGGGGGCCGGGGTGAGCAGTTCTTC. It specifies CASSLGQRGGRGEQFF. The chain carries TRBV12-3 or TRBV12-4 and TRBJ2-1; TRBD2 matches 10 bases. This CDR3 spans 16 amino acids. V was clipped by 1 base and J by 9 bases; unmatched bases: 9.

This clonotype has a count of ten or more. The rearrangement links TRBV10-3 to TRBJ2-2; a weak D match, TRBD1 (5 bases). V lost 6 bases and J lost 3, with 8 bases in between. Germline values: CDR1 ENHRY, CDR2 SYGVKD. The CDR3 is 13 amino acids. The CDR3 nucleotides read TGTGCCATCAGAACAGGAGACACCGGGGAGCTGTTTTTT. Protein: CAIRTGDTGELFF.

V usage is TRBV28 and J usage is TRBJ2-1; 7 positions agree with TRBD2. The J segment lost 2 bases and the V segment lost 9 bases, leaving 10 bases of the junction unmatched. The CDR3 is 15 amino acids. Germline V gives CDR1 MDHEN, CDR2 SYDVKM. CDR3 protein: CASTPGLSTYNEQFF. The CDR3 DNA is TGTGCCAGTACCCCGGGACTATCAACCTACAATGAGCAGTTCTTC.

In its sample, this clonotype was seen many times. The rearrangement uses TRBV24-1 and TRBJ2-3; possibly TRBD1 for D (6 bases). V was shortened by 0 bases and J by 2 bases, with 14 bases between the two germline ends. The length of the CDR3 is 17 residues. CDR1 is KGHDR and CDR2 is SFDVKD in the germline V gene. The CDR3: CATSDLGQGSNTDTQYF. In nucleotides, the CDR3 is TGTGCCACCAGTGATTTGGGCCAGGGGTCAAACACAGATACGCAGTATTTT.

This clonotype was seen a few times. The V and J genes are TRBV6-2 or TRBV6-3 and TRBJ2-1; possible D gene TRBD2, 6 bases. Germline V gene lookup returns CDR1 MNHEY and CDR2 SVGEGT. The V and J ends lost 6 bases and 9 bases respectively, with 12 bases between them. The CDR3 has 12 residues. DNA of the CDR3: TGTGCCAGCAGGGAACGGGAGTTTGAGCAGTTCTTC. Translating gives CASREREFEQFF.